The clone carrying this TCR beta chain has more than one count but fewer than ten. The antigen is undetermined. This specimen comes from a study of T cell repertoires in cytomegalovirus infection. Study as a whole: Recently identified HLA-C-restricted CMV epitopes were among the peptides used. Findings and limits, study-wide: CMV-specific HLA-C-restricted TCR beta clonotypes dominated the ex vivo response.

This CDR3 region has 16 residues. Losses at the gene ends were 1 base for V and 6 bases for J; bases not matched to a gene: 10. Germline V gene sequence: CDR1 SEHNR, CDR2 FQNEAQ (reference sequence). TCRdb re-analysed the reads in MiXCR, keeping a single row per CDR3 protein. Of some 700,000 distinct CDR3 sequences listed, 33% are singletons. The chain recombines TRBV7-9 with TRBJ2-7; the match to TRBD2 covers 9 bases. This sequence was found in a human donor in good health (CMV status not recorded). Some clones in this sample may be carry-over from other donors' samples. The sequenced sample was cultured PBMCs, obtained from culture after CMV antigen stimulation. The CDR3 is CASSLGASGDLAEQYF. As DNA, the CDR3 is TGTGCCAGCAGCTTAGGGGCTAGCGGGGACCTAGCCGAGCAGTACTTC.